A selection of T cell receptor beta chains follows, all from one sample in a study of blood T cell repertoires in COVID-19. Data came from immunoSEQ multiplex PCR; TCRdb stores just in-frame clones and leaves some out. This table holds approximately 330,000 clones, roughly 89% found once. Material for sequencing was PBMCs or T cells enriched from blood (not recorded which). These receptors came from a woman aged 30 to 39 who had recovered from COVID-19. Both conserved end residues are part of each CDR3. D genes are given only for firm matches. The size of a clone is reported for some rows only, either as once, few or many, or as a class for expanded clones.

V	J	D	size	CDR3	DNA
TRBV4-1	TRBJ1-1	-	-	CATAPGTGGFTRRLNTEAFF	TGCGCCACAGCACCCGGAACCGGGGGATTTACCCGGCGGCTGAACACTGAAGCTTTCTTT
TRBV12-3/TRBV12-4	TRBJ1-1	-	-	CASSLGQFTEAFF	TGTGCCAGCAGTTTAGGACAGTTCACTGAAGCTTTCTTT
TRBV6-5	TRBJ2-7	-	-	CASRRDTEAYEQYF	TGTGCCAGCAGGAGGGACACAGAAGCCTACGAGCAGTACTTC
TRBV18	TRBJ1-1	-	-	CASSPQGVGTEAFF	TGTGCCAGCTCACCCCAAGGGGTGGGCACTGAAGCTTTCTTT
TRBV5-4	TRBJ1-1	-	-	CASSLDRGNTEAFF	TGTGCCAGCAGCTTAGATCGGGGTAACACTGAAGCTTTCTTT
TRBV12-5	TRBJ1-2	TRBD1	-	CASGWGQGSPHSGYTF	TGTGCTAGTGGCTGGGGACAGGGCTCCCCTCACTCAGGCTACACCTTC
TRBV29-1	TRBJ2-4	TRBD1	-	CSVMTGVGNIQYF	TGCAGCGTAATGACAGGGGTAGGAAACATTCAGTACTTC
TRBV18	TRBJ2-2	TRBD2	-	CASSPLKRENTGELFF	TGTGCCAGCTCACCTTTAAAGCGGGAAAACACCGGGGAGCTGTTTTTT
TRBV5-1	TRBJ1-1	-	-	CASSVTGLYTEAFF	TGCGCCAGCAGCGTGACAGGCCTATATACTGAAGCTTTCTTT
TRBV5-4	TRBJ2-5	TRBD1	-	CASSLGPGTGGRQETQYF	TGTGCCAGCAGCTTGGGGCCGGGGACAGGGGGGAGACAAGAGACCCAGTACTTC
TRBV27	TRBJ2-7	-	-	CASKDWASYEQYF	TGTGCCAGCAAAGATTGGGCCTCCTACGAGCAGTACTTC
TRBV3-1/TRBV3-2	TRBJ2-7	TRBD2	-	CASSQGLAVDEQYF	TGTGCCAGCAGCCAAGGACTAGCGGTGGACGAGCAGTACTTC
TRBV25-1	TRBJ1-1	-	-	CASSRNLFRDTEAFF	TGTGCCAGCAGTCGCAACCTATTCCGGGACACTGAAGCTTTCTTT
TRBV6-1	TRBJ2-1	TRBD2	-	CASSDSGGRASGNEQFF	TGTGCCAGCAGTGATTCGGGCGGGAGGGCCTCTGGGAATGAGCAGTTCTTC
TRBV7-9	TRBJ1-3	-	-	CASSAKMKISGNTIYF	TGTGCCAGCAGCGCGAAGATGAAGATCTCTGGAAACACCATATATTTT
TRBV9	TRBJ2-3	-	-	CASSVVSGDYTDTQYF	TGTGCCAGCAGCGTAGTATCGGGAGATTACACAGATACGCAGTATTTT
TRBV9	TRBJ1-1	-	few	CASSADPGVNTEAFF	TGTGCCAGCAGCGCGGACCCAGGGGTGAACACTGAAGCTTTCTTT
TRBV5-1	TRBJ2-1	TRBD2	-	CASSLAPSGPYNEQFF	TGCGCCAGCAGCTTGGCCCCTAGCGGCCCGTACAATGAGCAGTTCTTC
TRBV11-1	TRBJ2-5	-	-	CASSTGLHQETQYF	TGTGCCAGCAGCACGGGACTGCACCAAGAGACCCAGTACTTC
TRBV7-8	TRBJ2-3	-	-	CASSRDFSSTDTQYF	TGTGCCAGCAGCCGGGACTTCTCTAGCACAGATACGCAGTATTTT
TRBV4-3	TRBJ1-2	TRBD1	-	CASSLYETGGWGYTF	TGCGCCAGCAGCCTATACGAGACAGGGGGCTGGGGCTACACCTTC
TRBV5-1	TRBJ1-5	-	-	CASSFGPDNQPQHF	TGCGCCAGCAGCTTTGGGCCGGACAATCAGCCCCAGCATTTT
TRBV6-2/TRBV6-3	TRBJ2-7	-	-	CASSYITGGPYEQYF	TGTGCCAGCAGTTACATTACGGGGGGCCCCTACGAGCAGTACTTC
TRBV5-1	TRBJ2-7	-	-	CASSSGGTNSYEQYF	TGCGCCAGCAGCTCAGGGGGGACCAACAGCTACGAGCAGTACTTC
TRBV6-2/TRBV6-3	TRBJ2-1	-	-	CASSSSRGGDEQFF	TGTGCCAGCAGTTCCTCTAGGGGTGGAGATGAGCAGTTCTTC
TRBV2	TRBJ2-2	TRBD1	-	CASMRDSPNTGELFF	TGTGCCAGCATGAGGGACAGCCCGAACACCGGGGAGCTGTTTTTT
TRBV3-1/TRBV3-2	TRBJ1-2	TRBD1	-	CASSQGQSLDYTF	TGTGCCAGCAGCCAGGGACAGTCTTTGGACTACACCTTC
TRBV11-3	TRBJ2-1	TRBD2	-	CASGTGGPRGQQFF	TGTGCCAGCGGGACGGGAGGGCCAAGGGGTCAGCAGTTCTTC
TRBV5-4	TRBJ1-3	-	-	CASSFQGAGNTIYF	TGTGCCAGCAGCTTTCAAGGGGCTGGAAACACCATATATTTT
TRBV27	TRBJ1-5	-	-	CASSPLRGTGVTNQPQHF	TGTGCCAGCAGTCCGCTACGGGGGACCGGGGTTACCAATCAGCCCCAGCATTTT
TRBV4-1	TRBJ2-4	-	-	CASSLNRDGNIQYF	TGCGCCAGCAGCCTGAACAGGGATGGAAACATTCAGTACTTC
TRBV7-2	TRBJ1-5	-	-	CASSLSSNQPQHF	TGTGCCAGCAGCTTGAGCAGCAATCAGCCCCAGCATTTT
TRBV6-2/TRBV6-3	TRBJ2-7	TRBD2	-	CASSYKVAGGFEQYF	TGTGCCAGCAGTTATAAAGTAGCGGGAGGTTTCGAGCAGTACTTC
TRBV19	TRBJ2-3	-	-	CASSIFGAAGGVTDTQYF	TGTGCCAGTAGTATCTTCGGGGCCGCCGGGGGAGTCACAGATACGCAGTATTTT
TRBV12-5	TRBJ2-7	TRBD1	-	CASGFEPGTGVYEQYF	TGTGCTAGTGGTTTTGAACCCGGGACAGGGGTCTACGAGCAGTACTTC
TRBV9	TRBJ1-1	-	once	CASGRAGVNTEAFF	TGTGCCAGCGGAAGGGCAGGGGTGAACACTGAAGCTTTCTTT
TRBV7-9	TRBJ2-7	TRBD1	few	CASSLAGTGEQYF	TGTGCCAGCAGCTTAGCGGGGACAGGAGAGCAGTACTTC
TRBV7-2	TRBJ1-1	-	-	CASSLAGQGTTEAFF	TGTGCCAGCAGCTTAGCGGGGCAGGGGACCACTGAAGCTTTCTTT
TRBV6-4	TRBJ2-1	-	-	CASSDGGSHAEQFF	TGTGCCAGCAGTGATGGGGGGAGCCATGCTGAGCAGTTCTTC
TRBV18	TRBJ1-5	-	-	CASSLELNQPQHF	TGTGCCAGCTCACTGGAGTTAAATCAGCCCCAGCATTTT
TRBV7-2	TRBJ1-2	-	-	CASSLGLGSHGYTF	TGTGCCAGCAGCTTAGGTCTGGGGAGCCATGGCTACACCTTC
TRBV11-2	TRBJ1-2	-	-	CASSSSGRTTNYGYTF	TGTGCCAGCAGTTCCTCTGGGAGGACGACTAACTATGGCTACACCTTC
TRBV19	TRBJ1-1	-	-	CASLLAPAGNTEAFF	TGTGCCAGTCTATTAGCCCCGGCGGGGAACACTGAAGCTTTCTTT
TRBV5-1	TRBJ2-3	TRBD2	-	CASSLTSGMGTDTQYF	TGCGCCAGCAGCTTGACTAGCGGGATGGGGACAGATACGCAGTATTTT
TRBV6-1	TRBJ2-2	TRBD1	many	CASSEGTGGTGELFF	TGTGCCAGCAGTGAAGGGACAGGGGGAACCGGGGAGCTGTTTTTT
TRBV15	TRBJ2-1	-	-	CATSRDGRGRSGYNEQFF	TGTGCCACCAGCAGAGACGGCAGGGGCAGGAGCGGCTACAATGAGCAGTTCTTC
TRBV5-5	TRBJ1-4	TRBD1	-	CASSPLGDSAEKLFF	TGTGCCAGCAGCCCTTTGGGGGACAGCGCTGAAAAACTGTTTTTT
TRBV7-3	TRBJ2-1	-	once	CASSLTTIARPYYNEQFF	TGTGCCAGCAGCTTAACGACTATAGCCAGGCCCTACTACAATGAGCAGTTCTTC
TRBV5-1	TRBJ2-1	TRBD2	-	CASSLGLAGGEDEQFF	TGCGCCAGCAGCTTGGGGCTAGCGGGAGGTGAGGATGAGCAGTTCTTC
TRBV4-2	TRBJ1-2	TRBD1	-	CASSQATGGGYTF	TGTGCCAGCAGCCAGGCCACAGGGGGTGGCTACACCTTC